Listed below are T cell receptor beta chains from one sample, sequenced in a study of Ad26.COV2.S vaccination and SARS-CoV-2 variants. The protocol was immunoSEQ multiplex PCR, while the TCRdb copy is restricted to in-frame clones and leaves out a portion. The table has about 500,000 clones, roughly 87% seen once. The sequenced sample was peripheral blood, obtained in a trial of Ad26.COV2.S vaccine versus placebo. These receptors were collected from a person aged 18-65 years who received the Ad26.COV2.S COVID-19 vaccine or a placebo. Both conserved end residues are part of each CDR3. The order of the fields is V gene, J gene, clone size, D gene, CDR3 protein, CDR3 DNA. The D gene is left open where the match is weak. Expanded clones are given a class, and other clones once, few, many or no size at all.

TRBV14	TRBJ2-7	NA	TRBD1	CASSQGTAIYEQYF	TGTGCCAGCAGCCAGGGGACAGCAATCTACGAGCAGTACTTC
TRBV3-1/TRBV3-2	TRBJ2-5	NA	TRBD2	CASSPTSGSFETQYF	TGTGCCAGCAGCCCGACTAGCGGGAGCTTTGAGACCCAGTACTTC
TRBV18	TRBJ2-5	NA	NA	CASSPRDGDSQYF	TGTGCCAGCTCACCTCGGGACGGCGACTCCCAGTACTTC
TRBV10-3	TRBJ2-2	NA	TRBD2	CAILRAASGTNTGELFF	TGTGCCATCCTCCGTGCCGCTAGCGGAACGAACACCGGGGAGCTGTTTTTT
TRBV6-1	TRBJ2-7	once	TRBD1	CASSEAGQRVYEQYF	TGTGCCAGCAGTGAAGCGGGACAGAGAGTCTACGAGCAGTACTTC
TRBV3-1/TRBV3-2	TRBJ1-3	NA	NA	CASSQDRADGNTIYF	TGTGCCAGCAGCCAAGATCGGGCCGATGGAAACACCATATATTTT
TRBV6-5	TRBJ2-7	NA	NA	CASSYLAGFYEQYF	TGTGCCAGCAGTTACCTCGCGGGATTCTACGAGCAGTACTTC
TRBV3-1/TRBV3-2	TRBJ2-1	NA	TRBD2	CASSQGLAGGPGVF	TGTGCCAGCAGCCAAGGGCTAGCGGGGGGGCCCGGAGTCTTC
TRBV11-2	TRBJ2-7	NA	NA	CASSLVGNEQYF	TGTGCCAGCAGCTTAGTAGGGAACGAGCAGTACTTC
TRBV2	TRBJ1-3	NA	NA	CASELQLLSGNTIYF	TGTGCCAGCGAATTACAGCTCCTCTCTGGAAACACCATATATTTT
TRBV6-5	TRBJ2-2	NA	NA	CASSYSGQLNTGELFF	TGTGCCAGCAGTTACTCCGGACAGCTGAACACCGGGGAGCTGTTTTTT
TRBV29-1	TRBJ1-2	NA	NA	CSATPLGDYGYTF	TGCAGCGCGACCCCCCTGGGCGACTATGGCTACACCTTC
TRBV2	TRBJ2-5	once	TRBD2	CASSERPAGVETQYF	TGTGCCAGCAGTGAACGGCCAGCGGGGGTAGAGACCCAGTACTTC
TRBV30	TRBJ2-7	NA	TRBD2	CAWSPAWGGNEQYF	TGTGCCTGGAGTCCCGCCTGGGGGGGAAACGAGCAGTACTTC
TRBV4-1	TRBJ1-3	NA	TRBD1	CASSHTGASRNTIYF	TGCGCCAGCAGCCATACAGGGGCGTCACGAAACACCATATATTTT
TRBV20-1	TRBJ2-1	NA	TRBD2	CSASNREGRLENEQFF	TGCAGTGCTAGTAACCGGGAGGGCCGGTTGGAAAATGAGCAGTTCTTC
TRBV7-7	TRBJ2-5	once	TRBD2	CASSFGLAGEETQYF	TGTGCTAGCAGCTTTGGACTAGCGGGAGAAGAGACCCAGTACTTC
TRBV19	TRBJ1-6	NA	NA	CASKSEGHRSPLHF	TGTGCCAGTAAGTCTGAGGGGCACAGATCACCCCTCCACTTT
TRBV6-5	TRBJ2-7	NA	TRBD1	CASSPGTGSYEQYF	TGTGCCAGCAGCCCCGGGACAGGGTCCTACGAGCAGTACTTC
TRBV28	TRBJ2-5	NA	TRBD2	CASSFASGSVMETQYF	TGTGCCAGCAGTTTTGCTAGCGGGAGTGTAATGGAGACCCAGTACTTC
TRBV6-1	TRBJ2-3	NA	TRBD2	CASSERGTSNADTQYF	TGTGCCAGCAGTGAGAGGGGGACTAGCAATGCAGATACGCAGTATTTT
TRBV28	TRBJ2-1	once	NA	CASSFARLQTTSYNEQFF	TGTGCCAGCAGTTTCGCAAGGTTGCAGACTACCTCCTACAATGAGCAGTTCTTC
TRBV2	TRBJ1-1	few	NA	CASRTGTGNTEAFF	TGTGCCAGCAGAACCGGGACGGGGAACACTGAAGCTTTCTTT
TRBV11-2	TRBJ2-7	NA	NA	CASSLDPQSRYEQYF	TGTGCCAGCAGCTTAGACCCTCAGAGCCGATACGAGCAGTACTTC
TRBV5-1	TRBJ2-1	NA	NA	CASSQGGNEQFF	TGCGCCAGCAGCCAAGGGGGCAATGAGCAGTTCTTC
TRBV28	TRBJ2-7	NA	NA	CASSLWQDQAEQYF	TGTGCCAGCAGTTTATGGCAGGACCAGGCCGAGCAGTACTTC
TRBV5-6	TRBJ1-5	few	TRBD1	CASSATGSQPQHF	TGTGCCAGCAGCGCGACAGGGAGTCAGCCCCAGCATTTT
TRBV7-6	TRBJ1-1	NA	TRBD1	CASSDGTAAFF	TGTGCCAGCAGCGACGGGACAGCAGCTTTCTTT
TRBV5-1	TRBJ1-3	NA	NA	CASSPRTSGNTIYF	TGCGCCAGCAGCCCGAGGACCTCTGGAAACACCATATATTTT
TRBV19	TRBJ2-5	NA	TRBD2	CASSRTSGRPETQYF	TGTGCCAGTAGCAGGACTAGCGGTCGGCCAGAGACCCAGTACTTC
TRBV19	TRBJ1-2	NA	NA	CASSLQRVAGHYGYTF	TGTGCCAGTAGTCTTCAAAGGGTTGCGGGGCACTATGGCTACACCTTC
TRBV6-6	TRBJ2-1	NA	NA	CASRDYEQFF	TGTGCCAGCAGGGACTATGAGCAGTTCTTC
TRBV28	TRBJ2-1	NA	TRBD2	CASSQSSGRGSEQFF	TGTGCCAGCAGCCAATCTAGCGGGAGAGGGTCTGAGCAGTTCTTC
TRBV2	TRBJ2-5	NA	NA	CASRVGPRAGARVETQYF	TGTGCCAGTCGGGTAGGGCCCCGCGCAGGGGCGAGAGTAGAGACCCAGTACTTC
TRBV18	TRBJ2-7	NA	TRBD2	CASSPAAAGLAYEQYF	TGTGCCAGCTCACCAGCTGCTGCGGGACTAGCCTACGAGCAGTACTTC
TRBV18	TRBJ2-7	NA	TRBD1	CASSPVAGQGSEQYF	TGTGCCAGCTCACCAGTTGCGGGACAGGGCTCCGAGCAGTACTTC
TRBV10-3	TRBJ1-2	NA	NA	CAISDGLQGYTF	TGTGCCATCAGTGACGGGTTACAGGGCTACACCTTC
TRBV9	TRBJ2-2	NA	TRBD2	CASSRTSGGTGELFF	TGTGCCAGCAGCCGGACTAGCGGAGGGACCGGGGAGCTGTTTTTT
TRBV6-5	TRBJ1-1	NA	NA	CASSYSGSLGSEAFF	TGTGCCAGCAGTTACTCGGGCTCTCTGGGATCTGAAGCTTTCTTT
TRBV28	TRBJ1-1	NA	TRBD1	CAVRDRGLPGAFF	TGTGCCGTAAGGGACAGGGGGCTCCCTGGGGCTTTCTTT
TRBV28	TRBJ1-2	NA	NA	CASSFGGVDRQYGYTF	TGTGCCAGCAGTTTTGGCGGGGTTGACAGGCAGTATGGCTACACCTTC
TRBV5-1	TRBJ2-1	NA	TRBD2	CASSLGQPGTSPKFF	TGCGCCAGCAGCTTGGGGCAACCCGGGACTAGCCCAAAGTTCTTC
TRBV4-1	TRBJ1-5	NA	NA	CASSQDASPDQPQHF	TGCGCCAGCAGCCAAGATGCCAGCCCAGATCAGCCCCAGCATTTT
TRBV13	TRBJ1-4	NA	NA	CASSSANEKLFF	TGTGCCAGCAGCTCCGCTAATGAAAAACTGTTTTTT
TRBV28	TRBJ2-3	NA	NA	CAGGTDTQYF	TGTGCCGGAGGCACAGATACGCAGTATTTT
TRBV14	TRBJ1-1	NA	NA	CASSLMRGPNTEAFF	TGTGCCAGCAGCCTCATGAGGGGTCCGAACACTGAAGCTTTCTTT
TRBV19	TRBJ2-7	NA	NA	CASSGGHLYEQYF	TGTGCCAGTAGTGGGGGTCACCTCTACGAGCAGTACTTC
TRBV4-1	TRBJ1-1	NA	NA	CASSQGRIANTEAFF	TGCGCCAGCAGCCAAGGTCGAATAGCCAACACTGAAGCTTTCTTT
TRBV9	TRBJ2-3	NA	NA	CASSVVQGGTDTQYF	TGTGCCAGCAGCGTAGTACAGGGAGGCACAGATACGCAGTATTTT
TRBV19	TRBJ2-1	NA	NA	CASSTVGTPSYNEQFF	TGTGCCAGTAGTACGGTGGGGACCCCCTCCTACAATGAGCAGTTCTTC
TRBV18	TRBJ2-6	NA	TRBD1	CASSRLTGGKSGANVLTF	TGTGCCAGCTCACGTCTGACAGGGGGCAAGTCTGGGGCCAACGTCCTGACTTTC
TRBV4-1	TRBJ1-3	NA	NA	CASSQAADRASGNTIYF	TGCGCCAGCAGCCAAGCCGCGGACAGAGCCTCTGGAAACACCATATATTTT
TRBV6-5	TRBJ1-1	NA	NA	CASRRGVNTEAFF	TGTGCCAGCAGGAGGGGGGTGAACACTGAAGCTTTCTTT
TRBV6-1	TRBJ2-1	NA	NA	CASSEMRGVASEQFF	TGTGCCAGCAGTGAAATGAGGGGCGTTGCCTCTGAGCAGTTCTTC
TRBV28	TRBJ2-1	once	NA	CASSLVITGTTFDEQFF	TGTGCCAGCAGTTTAGTAATAACAGGGACTACGTTTGATGAGCAGTTCTTC